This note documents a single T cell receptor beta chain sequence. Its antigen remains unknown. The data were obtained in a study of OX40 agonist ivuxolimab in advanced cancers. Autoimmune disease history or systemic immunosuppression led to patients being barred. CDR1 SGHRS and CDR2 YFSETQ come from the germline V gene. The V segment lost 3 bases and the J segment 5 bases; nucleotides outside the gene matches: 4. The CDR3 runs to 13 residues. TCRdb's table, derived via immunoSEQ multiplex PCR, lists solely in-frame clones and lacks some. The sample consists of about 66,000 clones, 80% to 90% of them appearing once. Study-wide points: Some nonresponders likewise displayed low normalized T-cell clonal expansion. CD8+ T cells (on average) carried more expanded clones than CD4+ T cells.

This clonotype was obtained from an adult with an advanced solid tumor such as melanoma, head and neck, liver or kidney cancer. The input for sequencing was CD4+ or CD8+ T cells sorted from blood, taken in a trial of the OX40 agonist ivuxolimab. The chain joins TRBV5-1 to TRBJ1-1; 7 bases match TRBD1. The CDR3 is CASSSQGGTEAFF. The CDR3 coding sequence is TGCGCCAGCAGCTCTCAGGGGGGGACTGAAGCTTTCTTT. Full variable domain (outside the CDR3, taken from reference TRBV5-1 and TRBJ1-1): KAGVTQTPRYLIKTRGQQVTLSCSPISGHRSVSWYQQTPGQGLQFLFEYFSETQRNKGNFPGRFSGRQFSNSRSEMNVSTLELGDSALYLCASSSQGGTEAFFGQGTRLTVV.